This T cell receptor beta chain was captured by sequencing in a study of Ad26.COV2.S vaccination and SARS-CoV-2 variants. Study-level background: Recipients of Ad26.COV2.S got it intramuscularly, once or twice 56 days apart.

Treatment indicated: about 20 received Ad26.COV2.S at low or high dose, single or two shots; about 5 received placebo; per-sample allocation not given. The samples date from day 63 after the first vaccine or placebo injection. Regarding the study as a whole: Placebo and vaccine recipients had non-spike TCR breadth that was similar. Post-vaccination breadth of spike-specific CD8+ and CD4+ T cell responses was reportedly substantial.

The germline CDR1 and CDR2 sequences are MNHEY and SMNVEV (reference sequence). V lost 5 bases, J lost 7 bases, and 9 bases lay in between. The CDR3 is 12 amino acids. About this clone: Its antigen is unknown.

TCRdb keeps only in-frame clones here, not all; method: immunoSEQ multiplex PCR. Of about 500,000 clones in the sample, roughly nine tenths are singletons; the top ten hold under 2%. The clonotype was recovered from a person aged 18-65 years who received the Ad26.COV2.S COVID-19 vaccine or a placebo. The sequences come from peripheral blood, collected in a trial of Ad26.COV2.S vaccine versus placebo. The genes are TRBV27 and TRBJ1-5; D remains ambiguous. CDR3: CASSELGQPQHF. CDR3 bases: TGTGCCAGCAGTGAGTTGGGACAGCCCCAGCATTTT.